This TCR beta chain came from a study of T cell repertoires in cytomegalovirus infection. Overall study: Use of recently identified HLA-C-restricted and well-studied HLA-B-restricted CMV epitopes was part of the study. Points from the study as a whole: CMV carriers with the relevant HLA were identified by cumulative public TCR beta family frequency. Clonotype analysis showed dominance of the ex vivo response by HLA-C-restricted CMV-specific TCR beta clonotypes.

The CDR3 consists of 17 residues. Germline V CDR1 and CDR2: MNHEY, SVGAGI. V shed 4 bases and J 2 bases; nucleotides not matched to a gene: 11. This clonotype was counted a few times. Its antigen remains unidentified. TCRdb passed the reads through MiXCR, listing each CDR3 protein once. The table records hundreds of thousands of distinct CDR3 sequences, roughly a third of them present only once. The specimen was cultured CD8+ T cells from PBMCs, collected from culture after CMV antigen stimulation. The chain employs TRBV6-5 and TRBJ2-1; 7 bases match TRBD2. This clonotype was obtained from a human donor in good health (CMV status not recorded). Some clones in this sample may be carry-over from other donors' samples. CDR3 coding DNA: TGTGCCAGCAGTTCCCGAGCGGGAACAGATGCCTACAATGAGCAGTTCTTC. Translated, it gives CASSSRAGTDAYNEQFF.